These 20 T cell receptor beta chains came from one sample sequenced in a study of monozygotic twins with inflammatory bowel disease. TCRdb re-called the 5' RACE reads and shows each CDR3 protein once, DNA omitted. The sample includes 200,000 to 250,000 distinct CDR3 sequences. Sequenced: blood. These receptors all stem from a human donor with ulcerative colitis or Crohn's disease, or a healthy co-twin of an affected twin (not recorded which).

CDR3 sequence reads: CASTSPGQGNTEAFF. The gene calls are TRBV6-5 and TRBJ1-1; the D gene TCRdb calls, TRBD1, cannot be checked with no DNA. This CDR3 has 15 residues. Germline CDR1 reads MNHEY; CDR2 reads SVGAGI.

The chain combines TRBV5-1 with TRBJ2-1. This CDR3 has 11 amino acids. The germline V gene encodes CDR1 SGHRS and CDR2 YFSETQ. The CDR3 is CASNGADEQFF.

The gene calls are TRBV21-1 and TRBJ2-5; there is no DNA to check the TCRdb D call of TRBD2. TRBV21-1 is classified as a pseudogene. This CDR3 has 13 amino acids. The CDR3 is CASRERLAETQYF.

The rearrangement joins TRBV27 to TRBJ2-1; TCRdb calls TRBD1, which cannot be checked without DNA. CDR1 and CDR2 (germline): MNHEY, SMNVEV (reference sequence). The CDR3 consists of 16 residues. The CDR3 region is CASTTPGPNSYNEQFF.

The chain employs TRBV6-5 and TRBJ2-3; TCRdb picks TRBD2, but there is no DNA to check that call. The CDR3 runs to 14 residues. Germline V CDR1 and CDR2: MNHEY, SVGAGI. CDR3 region: CASSYSLGPDTQYF.

The chain links TRBV29-1 to TRBJ2-3. Per germline, CDR1 SQVTM and CDR2 ANQGSEA. The CDR3 sequence is 13 residues long. The CDR3 sequence: CSVDLTGTDTQYF.

V gene TRBV5-1 combines with J gene TRBJ1-5; TCRdb designates TRBD1, a call that cannot be tested without DNA. This CDR3 has 15 residues. CDR1 is SGHRS and CDR2 is YFSETQ in the germline V gene. The CDR3 loop reads CASSLLGGRGQPQHF.

The chain employs TRBV12-3 or TRBV12-4 and TRBJ1-1; TCRdb designates TRBD1, a call that cannot be tested without DNA. The CDR3 length is 11 residues. The CDR3 loop is CASSLGTVACF.

The chain is built from TRBV7-2 and TRBJ2-2; TCRdb lists TRBD2, though no DNA is available to test this call. Per germline, CDR1 SGHTA and CDR2 FQGNSA. The CDR3 spans 16 residues. CDR3: CASSPRLAGLTGELFF.

J is TRBJ2-1 and V is TRBV27; there is no DNA to check the TCRdb D call of TRBD2. From germline, CDR1 is MNHEY and CDR2 SMNVEV (reference sequence). The CDR3 spans 12 residues. The CDR3 region is CASGYLGVAEFF.

The V gene is TRBV7-2, the J gene TRBJ2-1; lacking DNA, the TRBD1 call made by TCRdb goes unchecked. CDR1 and CDR2 (germline): SGHTA, FQGNSA. This CDR3 has 18 amino acids. The CDR3 spells CASSSRDLSGASYNEQFF.

V usage is TRBV28 and J usage is TRBJ1-4. This CDR3 is 15 amino acids long. Looked up from germline, CDR1 is MDHEN and CDR2 is SYDVKM. The CDR3 here is CASSFVLTIGEKLFF.

The chain uses TRBV9 and TRBJ2-7; TCRdb's D call, TRBD1, is unchecked because there is no DNA. Germline V gives CDR1 SGDLS, CDR2 YYNGEE. This CDR3 is built from 15 residues. The chain's CDR3 is CASSVAGSPSYEQYF. Drawing the rest from reference TRBV9 and TRBJ2-7, the complete variable domain is DSGVTQTPKHLITATGQRVTLRCSPRSGDLSVYWYQQSLDQGLQFLIQYYNGEERAKGNILERFSAQQFPDLHSELNLSSLELGDSALYFCASSVAGSPSYEQYFGPGTRLTVT.

J is TRBJ1-5 and V is TRBV19; with no DNA, the TCRdb D assignment of TRBD1 cannot be verified. Per the germline V gene, CDR1 is LNHDA and CDR2 is SQIVND (reference sequence). The CDR3 is 17 residues long. The CDR3 here is CASSKKGTALSNQPQHF.

The rearrangement uses TRBV4-2 and TRBJ2-1; TCRdb indicates TRBD1, and absent DNA this call remains unverified. CDR3 length equals 15 residues. Per germline, CDR1 LGHNA and CDR2 YNFKEQ. The CDR3 sequence is CASSQDLGGQYEQFF.

V and J are TRBV5-1 and TRBJ2-1; TCRdb indicates TRBD1, and absent DNA this call remains unverified. This CDR3 has 15 residues. Germline-derived CDR1 and CDR2 are SGHRS and YFSETQ. The CDR3 spells CASTPLGAPRDEQFF. Full variable domain (missing parts from reference TRBV5-1 and TRBJ2-1): KAGVTQTPRYLIKTRGQQVTLSCSPISGHRSVSWYQQTPGQGLQFLFEYFSETQRNKGNFPGRFSGRQFSNSRSEMNVSTLELGDSALYLCASTPLGAPRDEQFFGPGTRLTVL.

The J gene is TRBJ2-3, the V gene TRBV11-2; TCRdb calls TRBD1, which cannot be checked without DNA. Germline-derived CDR1 and CDR2 are SGHAT and FQNNGV. The CDR3 is 15 amino acids. The CDR3 protein is CASSLVRGRTDTQYF.

CDR3 loop: CASSFGASDTEAFF. This sequence joins TRBV5-1 and TRBJ1-1; no DNA is available, so the TRBD1 call from TCRdb remains unchecked. CDR1 and CDR2 (germline): SGHRS, YFSETQ. This CDR3 has 14 residues.

The CDR3 loop reads CASSAPTIKNTGELFF. This chain links TRBV7-2 with TRBJ2-2; no DNA is available, so the TRBD2 call from TCRdb remains unchecked. The germline CDR1 and CDR2 sequences are SGHTA and FQGNSA. CDR3 length equals 16 residues.

This chain connects TRBV19 to TRBJ1-5; TCRdb reports TRBD1, a call that lacks DNA to check it against. The length of the CDR3 is 12 residues. In germline, CDR1 is LNHDA, CDR2 SQIVND (reference sequence). The CDR3 spells CASGQPNQPQHF.